What follows are 14 T cell receptor beta chains derived from one specimen sequenced in a study of blood T cell repertoires in COVID-19. Produced via immunoSEQ multiplex PCR; TCRdb's table is partial and in-frame only. The table includes some 200,000 clones, approximately 85% detected once. Sequencing was done on a sample of peripheral blood. These receptors were obtained from a man in his fifties who had recovered from COVID-19.

V and J are TRBV7-2 and TRBJ1-1, with TRBD1 matching 11 bases. Germline CDR1 SGHTA, CDR2 FQGNSA. The CDR3 extends over 16 amino acids. The V and J ends lost 6 bases and 3 bases, in that order; junction bases with no gene match: 9. The CDR3 region has the DNA TGTGCCAGCAGTTCCATCCTGGGACAGGGGGACACTGAAGCTTTCTTT. Its protein is CASSSILGQGDTEAFF.

The chain combines TRBV6-5 with TRBJ1-5, with 7 bases matching TRBD1. Unmatched junction bases numbered 2, after V lost 2 bases and J lost 4 bases. Per the germline V gene, CDR1 is MNHEY and CDR2 is SVGAGI. The CDR3 consists of 14 residues. Written as DNA, the CDR3 is TGTGCCAGCAGTTACGGCAGGGGGAATCAGCCCCAGCATTTT. It codes for CASSYGRGNQPQHF.

The genes are TRBV30 and TRBJ1-6; TRBD1 matches at 7 bases. Germline CDR1 is GTSNPN and CDR2 is SVGIG (reference sequence). The CDR3 runs 15 residues. V was clipped by 3 bases and J by 6 bases; unmatched bases: 8. The CDR3 region has the DNA TGTGCCTGGAGAGGACAGGATATCGGTAATTCACCCCTCCACTTT. Its translation is CAWRGQDIGNSPLHF.

This sequence joins TRBV6-2 or TRBV6-3 and TRBJ2-7; tentatively, D is TRBD2 (6 bases). With 6 bases removed from V and 4 bases from J, the gap between germline ends came to 16 bases. Germline assignment: CDR1 MNHEY and CDR2 SVGEGT. The CDR3 sequence is 14 residues long. CDR3 nucleotides: TGTGCCAGCAGCCCCTCTATTGGAGGGTACGAGCAGTACTTC. It specifies CASSPSIGGYEQYF.

As concerns this clone: Other DNA sequences in this sample translate to the same CDR3. V and J are TRBV28 and TRBJ2-2, with D possibly being TRBD1 (5 bases). The CDR3 loop spans 14 amino acids. From germline, CDR1 is MDHEN and CDR2 SYDVKM. Trimming pared 6 bases from V and 1 base from J, leaving 9 bases between. The CDR3 loop is CASRRQGNTGELFF. CDR3 sequence (DNA): TGTGCCAGCAGACGTCAGGGGAACACCGGGGAGCTGTTTTTT. The variable domain in full, with the rest retrieved from reference TRBV28 and TRBJ2-2, is DVKVTQSSRYLVKRTGEKVFLECVQDMDHENMFWYRQDPGLGLRLIYFSYDVKMKEKGDIPEGYSVSREKKERFSLILESASTNQTSMYLCASRRQGNTGELFFGEGSRLTVL.

This clone is a singleton in its sample. The chain uses TRBV5-6 and TRBJ2-1; 8 positions match TRBD1. The CDR3 is made up of 15 amino acids. Germline V gene lookup returns CDR1 SGHDT and CDR2 YYEEEE. The junction had 7 bases not matched to a gene; V was cut back by 4 bases and J by 4 bases. The CDR3 is CASSPGQGRYNEQFF. In nucleotides, the CDR3 is TGTGCCAGCAGCCCTGGACAGGGTCGGTACAATGAGCAGTTCTTC.

V is TRBV11-2 and J is TRBJ2-1; a weak D match, TRBD2 (6 bases). Per germline, CDR1 SGHAT and CDR2 FQNNGV. This CDR3 is 13 amino acids long. Trimming stripped 5 bases from V and 4 bases from J, with 9 bases between. CDR3 in DNA: TGTGCCAGCAGCGCGGGACTGTACAATGAGCAGTTCTTC. Its translation: CASSAGLYNEQFF.

J is TRBJ2-7 and V is TRBV7-9; TRBD1 might be the D (6 bases). In germline, CDR1 is SEHNR, CDR2 FQNEAQ (reference sequence). The CDR3 length is 14 residues. V was pared by 0 bases and J by 6 bases, with 12 bases between. The CDR3, as DNA: TGTGCCAGCAGCTTAGCGCAGGGGACGTCCGAGCAGTACTTC. Amino acid sequence: CASSLAQGTSEQYF. The whole variable domain, remainder taken from reference TRBV7-9 and TRBJ2-7, is DTGVSQNPRHKITKRGQNVTFRCDPISEHNRLYWYRQTLGQGPEFLTYFQNEAQLEKSRLLSDRFSAERPKGSFSTLEIQRTEQGDSAMYLCASSLAQGTSEQYFGPGTRLTVT.

In regard to this clone: Other DNA sequences within the sample encode an identical CDR3. This chain joins TRBV27 and TRBJ1-1, with D perhaps matching TRBD1 (5 bases). V was clipped by 3 bases and J by 1 base, with 6 bases between them. CDR1 is MNHEY, CDR2 SMNVEV, per germline (reference sequence). This CDR3 region has 13 residues. CDR3 region: CASSLGGNTEAFF. CDR3 sequence (DNA): TGTGCCAGCAGTTTGGGGGGGAACACTGAAGCTTTCTTT.

The gene calls are TRBV6-5 and TRBJ2-5, with 7 bases identical to TRBD2. V was clipped by 6 bases and J by 5 bases; unmatched bases: 12. The CDR3 has 15 residues. Germline lookup yields CDR1 MNHEY and CDR2 SVGAGI. CDR3 in amino acids: CASSSPGRGMETQYF. CDR3 DNA: TGTGCCAGCAGCTCGCCGGGGAGGGGAATGGAGACCCAGTACTTC.

The chain is built from TRBV11-2 and TRBJ2-7, with D possibly TRBD2 on 6 matching bases. V was clipped by 2 bases and J by 7 bases, with 15 bases between them. The germline V gene encodes CDR1 SGHAT and CDR2 FQNNGV. CDR3 length: 14 residues. The DNA for the CDR3 is TGTGCCAGCAGCTTACAGTTAAACGCGGGGGAGCAGTACTTC. Residues: CASSLQLNAGEQYF.

The sample holds one count of this clone. The rearrangement links TRBV30 to TRBJ2-1; 8 bases map to TRBD2. This CDR3 is built from 14 residues. Losses at the gene ends were 3 bases for V and 4 bases for J; bases not matched to a gene: 5. Looked up from germline, CDR1 is GTSNPN and CDR2 is SVGIG (reference sequence). CDR3: CAWRRTSRYNEQFF. The CDR3, as DNA: TGTGCCTGGAGGAGGACTAGCCGTTACAATGAGCAGTTCTTC.

This chain links TRBV27 with TRBJ2-7; TRBD1 matches 9 bases. Unmatched junction bases numbered 8, after V lost 4 bases and J lost 4 bases. The length of the CDR3 is 15 residues. The V gene's germline CDR1 is MNHEY and CDR2 SMNVEV (reference sequence). The CDR3 coding sequence is TGTGCCAGCAGTTCACAGGGGGCAAGTTCGTACGAGCAGTACTTC. It encodes CASSSQGASSYEQYF.

This chain uses TRBV19 with TRBJ1-1; D unclear. This CDR3 has 13 amino acids. The V gene lost 1 base and the J gene lost 3 bases, with 6 bases spanning the gap. Germline V CDR1 and CDR2: LNHDA, SQIVND (reference sequence). As DNA, the CDR3 is TGTGCCAGTAGTATAGGACGGGACACTGAAGCTTTCTTT. Residues: CASSIGRDTEAFF.